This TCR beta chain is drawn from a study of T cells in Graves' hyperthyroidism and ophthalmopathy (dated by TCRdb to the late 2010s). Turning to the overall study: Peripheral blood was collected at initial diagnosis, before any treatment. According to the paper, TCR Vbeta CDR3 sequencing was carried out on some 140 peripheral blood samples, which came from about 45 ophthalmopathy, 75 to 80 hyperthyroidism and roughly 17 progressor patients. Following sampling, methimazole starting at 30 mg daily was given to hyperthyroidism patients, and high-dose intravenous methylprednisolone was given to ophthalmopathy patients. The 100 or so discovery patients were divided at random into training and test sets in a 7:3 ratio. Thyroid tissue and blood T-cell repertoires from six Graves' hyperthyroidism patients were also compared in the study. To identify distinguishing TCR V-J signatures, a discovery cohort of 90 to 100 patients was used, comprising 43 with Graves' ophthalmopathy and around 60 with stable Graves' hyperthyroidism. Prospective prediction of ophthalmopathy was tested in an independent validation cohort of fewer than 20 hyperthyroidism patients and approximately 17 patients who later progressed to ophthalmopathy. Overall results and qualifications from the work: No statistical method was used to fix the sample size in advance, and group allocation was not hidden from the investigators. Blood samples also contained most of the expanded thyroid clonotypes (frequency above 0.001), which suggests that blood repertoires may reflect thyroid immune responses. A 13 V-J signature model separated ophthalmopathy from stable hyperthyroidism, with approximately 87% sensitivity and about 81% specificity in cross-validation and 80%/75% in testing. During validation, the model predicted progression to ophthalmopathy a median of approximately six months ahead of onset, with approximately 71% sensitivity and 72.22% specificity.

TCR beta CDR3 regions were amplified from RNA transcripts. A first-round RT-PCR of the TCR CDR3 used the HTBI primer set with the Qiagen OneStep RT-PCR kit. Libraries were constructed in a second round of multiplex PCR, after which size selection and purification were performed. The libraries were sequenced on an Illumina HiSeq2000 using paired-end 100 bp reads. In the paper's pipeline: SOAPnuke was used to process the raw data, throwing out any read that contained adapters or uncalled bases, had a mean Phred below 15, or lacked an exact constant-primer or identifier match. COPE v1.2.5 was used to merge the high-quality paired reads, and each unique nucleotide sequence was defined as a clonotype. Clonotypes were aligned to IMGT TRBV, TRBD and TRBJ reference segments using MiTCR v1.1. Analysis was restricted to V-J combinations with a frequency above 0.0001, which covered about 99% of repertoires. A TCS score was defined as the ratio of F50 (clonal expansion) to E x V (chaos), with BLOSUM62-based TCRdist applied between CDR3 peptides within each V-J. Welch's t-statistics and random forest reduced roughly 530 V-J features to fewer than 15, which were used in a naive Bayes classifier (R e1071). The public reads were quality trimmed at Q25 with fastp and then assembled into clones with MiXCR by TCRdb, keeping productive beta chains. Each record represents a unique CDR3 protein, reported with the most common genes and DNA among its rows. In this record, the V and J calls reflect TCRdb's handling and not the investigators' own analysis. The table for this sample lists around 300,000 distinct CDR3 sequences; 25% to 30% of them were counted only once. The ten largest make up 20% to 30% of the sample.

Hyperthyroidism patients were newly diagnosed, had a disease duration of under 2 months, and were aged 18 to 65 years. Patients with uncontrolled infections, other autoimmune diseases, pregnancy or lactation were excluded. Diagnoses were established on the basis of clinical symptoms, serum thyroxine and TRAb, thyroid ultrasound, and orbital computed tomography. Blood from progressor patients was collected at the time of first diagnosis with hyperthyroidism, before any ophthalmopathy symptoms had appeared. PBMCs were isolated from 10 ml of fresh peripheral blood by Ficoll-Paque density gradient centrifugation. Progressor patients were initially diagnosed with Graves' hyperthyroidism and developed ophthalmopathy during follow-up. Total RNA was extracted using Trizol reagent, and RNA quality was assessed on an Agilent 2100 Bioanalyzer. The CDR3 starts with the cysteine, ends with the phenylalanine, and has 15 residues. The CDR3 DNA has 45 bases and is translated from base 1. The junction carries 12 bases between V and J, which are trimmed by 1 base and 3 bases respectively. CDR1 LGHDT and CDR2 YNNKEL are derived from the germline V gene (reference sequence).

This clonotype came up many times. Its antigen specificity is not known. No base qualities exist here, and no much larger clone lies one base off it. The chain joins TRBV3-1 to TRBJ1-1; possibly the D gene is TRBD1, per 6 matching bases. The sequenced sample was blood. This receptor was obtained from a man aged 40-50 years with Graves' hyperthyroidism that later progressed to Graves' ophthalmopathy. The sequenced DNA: TGTGCCAGCAGCCAAGTAACAGGGTTGTACACTGAAGCTTTCTTT. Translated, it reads CASSQVTGLYTEAFF.